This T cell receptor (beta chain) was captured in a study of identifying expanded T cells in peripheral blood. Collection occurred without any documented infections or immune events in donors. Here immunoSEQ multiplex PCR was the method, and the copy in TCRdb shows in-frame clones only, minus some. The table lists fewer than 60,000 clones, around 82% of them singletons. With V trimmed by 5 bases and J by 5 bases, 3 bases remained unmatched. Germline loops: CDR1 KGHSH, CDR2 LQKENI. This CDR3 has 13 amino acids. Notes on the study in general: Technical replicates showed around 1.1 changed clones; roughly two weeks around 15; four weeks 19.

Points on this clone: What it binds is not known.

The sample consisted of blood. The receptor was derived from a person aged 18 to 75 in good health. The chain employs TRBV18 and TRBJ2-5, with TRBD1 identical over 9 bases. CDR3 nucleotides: TGTGCCAGCTCAGAGGGACAGGGCGAGACCCAGTACTTC. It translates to CASSEGQGETQYF.